This TCR beta chain was sequenced in a study of siplizumab effects on memory and regulatory T cells. General study points: There were only a minor fraction of alloreactive clones that mapped to unstimulated subsets. Siplizumab conditions gave an average of approximately 70% Treg-derived mappable alloreactive CD4+ clones, versus 25% to 30% for controls.

Germline lookup yields CDR1 SGDLS and CDR2 YYNGEE. The CDR3 consists of 13 residues. The V end was cut by 2 bases, the J end by 4 bases, with 9 bases between. Points on this clone: Its antigen is not identified.

Profiled with immunoSEQ multiplex PCR; TCRdb holds only in-frame clones, not every one. In the table there are 98,000 or so clones, over 90% of which are singletons. The clonotype comes from a human donor in good health. The sequencing sample was made of Tregs sorted from blood. The chain links TRBV9 to TRBJ1-2, with D maybe TRBD1 (5 bases). CDR3 sequence reads: CASSVDSVYGYTF. The CDR3 region has the DNA TGTGCCAGCAGCGTTGACAGTGTCTATGGCTACACCTTC.